The next 9 T cell receptor beta chains were all read from a single sample in a study of cytomegalovirus exposure and HLA in healthy donors (dated by TCRdb to the late 2010s). The library was produced with the immunoSEQ multiplex PCR assay. A mixture of 60 forward primers for TCR Vbeta segments and 13 reverse primers for TCR Jbeta segments was used in the multiplex PCR. TCRdb carries this immuneACCESS record with in-frame sequences only. Its versions omit some clonotypes, under half of them owing to an unresolved V gene in the studies checked, with the rest unexplained. The sample table contains some 200,000 clones; only one count was recorded for over 80% of them. The biggest ten clones account for 1.6% of the sample. Sequencing was carried out using PBMCs. Receptors were obtained from a man aged 45 to 65 in good health and CMV-seronegative.

The chain links TRBV6-1 to TRBJ2-5; 13 nucleotides agree with TRBD2. Germline lookup yields CDR1 MNHNS and CDR2 SASEGT. V shed 8 bases, J shed 4 bases, and the junction held 7 bases outside the gene matches. This CDR3 is built from 15 residues. The CDR3 nucleotides read TGTGCCAGCTTGGAGGGACTAGCGGGGAGAGAGACCCAGTACTTC. Its translation: CASLEGLAGRETQYF.

This clone appeared a single time. This chain joins TRBV9 and TRBJ1-2, with 9 bases fitting TRBD1. J was trimmed by 4 bases and V by 3 bases; bases with no gene match: 7. Germline-derived CDR1 and CDR2 are SGDLS and YYNGEE. The CDR3 covers 15 residues. The CDR3 DNA reads as TGTGCCAGCAGCGATCGGACAGGGGATCTCTATGGCTACACCTTC. Translating gives CASSDRTGDLYGYTF.

This clone was seen once. CDR3 region: CSVRFPWGAEKLFF. The CDR3 DNA reads as TGCAGCGTCCGTTTTCCTTGGGGCGCGGAAAAACTGTTTTTT. This chain connects TRBV29-1 to TRBJ1-4; D is perhaps TRBD1 (5 bases). Germline V gene lookup returns CDR1 SQVTM and CDR2 ANQGSEA. The V gene lost 6 bases and the J gene lost 8 bases, with 19 bases spanning the gap. The CDR3 spans 14 residues.

The chain recombines TRBV19 with TRBJ2-3; a possible D gene is TRBD1 (5 bases). CDR1 LNHDA and CDR2 SQIVND come from the germline V gene (reference sequence). Trimming took off 7 bases at V and 4 bases at J, with 12 bases between the two ends. This CDR3 has 13 amino acids. The CDR3 sequence: CASTEGAADTQYF. The CDR3 DNA reads as TGTGCCAGTACTGAAGGGGCAGCAGATACGCAGTATTTT.

As regards this clone: One end of the junction is discordant with germline, which a read error may explain. This sequence joins TRBV7-9 and TRBJ1-1; D gene ambiguous. Per the germline V gene, CDR1 is SEHNR and CDR2 is FQNEAQ (reference sequence). The CDR3 is 15 residues long. CDR3 amino acids: CSSSRSMGSGTEAFF. CDR3 nucleotides: TGTTCCAGCAGCCGCTCCATGGGATCGGGAACTGAAGCTTTCTTT.

This clone has just one count. J is TRBJ2-3 and V is TRBV7-2; 9 bases fit TRBD2. The CDR3 runs to 16 residues. The trim removed 0 bases at V and 6 bases at J, leaving 7 bases unmatched. CDR1 is SGHTA and CDR2 is FQGNSA in the germline V gene. CDR3 in amino acids: CASSLAGAGGADTQYF. CDR3 DNA: TGTGCCAGCAGCTTAGCTGGGGCGGGGGGGGCCGATACGCAGTATTTT.

Here the CDR3 reads CASVQDSNYGYTF. CDR3 bases: TGTGCCAGCGTCCAGGACTCTAACTATGGCTACACCTTC. V usage is TRBV2 and J usage is TRBJ1-2; D unresolved. V was shortened by 8 bases and J by 0 bases, with 10 bases between the two germline ends. Germline V CDR1 and CDR2: SNHLY, FYNNEI. This CDR3 region has 13 residues. The full variable domain, completed using reference TRBV2 and TRBJ1-2, is EPEVTQTPSHQVTQMGQEVILRCVPISNHLYFYWYRQILGQKVEFLVSFYNNEISEKSEIFDDQFSVERPDGSNFTLKIRSTKLEDSAMYFCASVQDSNYGYTFGSGTRLTVV.

V is TRBV7-8 and J is TRBJ2-5; TRBD2 might be the D (7 bases). Per germline, CDR1 SGHVS and CDR2 FQNEAQ. Trimming removed 4 bases at V and 5 bases at J, with 14 bases between. The CDR3 length is 14 residues. In nucleotides, the CDR3 is TGTGCCAGCAGCTGGGGGGGCCGAGGCGAGACCCAGTACTTC. As protein: CASSWGGRGETQYF.

The CDR3 here is CASSFGVEWDTQYF. Written as DNA, the CDR3 is TGTGCCAGCAGCTTCGGGGTTGAGTGGGATACGCAGTATTTT. The V and J genes are TRBV11-2 and TRBJ2-3; TRBD2 is a possible D gene (5 bases). The V gene's germline CDR1 is SGHAT and CDR2 FQNNGV. CDR3 length equals 14 residues. V was trimmed by 3 bases and J by 6 bases, leaving 13 bases between them.